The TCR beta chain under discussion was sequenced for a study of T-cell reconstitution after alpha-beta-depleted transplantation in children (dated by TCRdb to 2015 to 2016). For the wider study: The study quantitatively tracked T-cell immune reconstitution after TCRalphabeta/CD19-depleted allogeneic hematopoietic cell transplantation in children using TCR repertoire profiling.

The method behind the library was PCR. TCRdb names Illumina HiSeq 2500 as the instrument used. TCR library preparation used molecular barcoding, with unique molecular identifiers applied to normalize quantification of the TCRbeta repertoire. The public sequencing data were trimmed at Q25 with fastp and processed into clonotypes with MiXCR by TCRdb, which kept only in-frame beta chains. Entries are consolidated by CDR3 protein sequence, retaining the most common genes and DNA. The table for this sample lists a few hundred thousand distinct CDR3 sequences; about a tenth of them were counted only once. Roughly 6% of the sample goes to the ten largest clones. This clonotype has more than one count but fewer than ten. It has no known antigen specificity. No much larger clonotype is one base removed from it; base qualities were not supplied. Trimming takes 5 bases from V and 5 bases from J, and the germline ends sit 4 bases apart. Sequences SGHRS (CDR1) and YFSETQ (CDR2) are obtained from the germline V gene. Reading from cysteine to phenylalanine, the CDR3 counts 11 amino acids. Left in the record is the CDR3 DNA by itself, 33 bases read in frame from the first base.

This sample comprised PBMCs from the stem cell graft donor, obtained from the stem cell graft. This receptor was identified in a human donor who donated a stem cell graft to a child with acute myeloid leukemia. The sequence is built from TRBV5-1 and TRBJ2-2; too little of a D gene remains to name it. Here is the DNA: TGCGCCAGCAGACAAACCGGGGAGCTGTTTTTT. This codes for CASRQTGELFF.